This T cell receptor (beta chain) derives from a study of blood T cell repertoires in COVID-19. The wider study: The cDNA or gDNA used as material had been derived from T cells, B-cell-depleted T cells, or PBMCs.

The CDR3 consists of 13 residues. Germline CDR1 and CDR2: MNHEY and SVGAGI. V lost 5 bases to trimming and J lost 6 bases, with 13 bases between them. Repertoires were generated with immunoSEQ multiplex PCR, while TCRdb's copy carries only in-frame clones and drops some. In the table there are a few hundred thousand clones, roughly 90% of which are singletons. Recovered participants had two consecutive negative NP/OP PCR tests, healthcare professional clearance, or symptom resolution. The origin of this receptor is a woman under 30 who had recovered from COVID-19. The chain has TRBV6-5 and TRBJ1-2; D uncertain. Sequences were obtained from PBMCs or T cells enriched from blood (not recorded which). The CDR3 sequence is CASSKPISDGYTF. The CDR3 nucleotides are TGTGCCAGCAGTAAGCCCATTTCTGATGGCTACACCTTC.